This paragraph reports one TCR beta chain. This entry belongs to a study of control samples from healthy donors and cancer patients. Clones were sequenced by immunoSEQ multiplex PCR, and TCRdb holds only the in-frame ones, with some missing. The sample has approximately 99,000 clones, about 80% seen once. V was cut by 2 bases and J by 4 bases, with 14 bases left in between. The CDR3 loop spans 16 amino acids. Germline V gives CDR1 MNHEY, CDR2 SVGEGT. The rearrangement links TRBV6-2 or TRBV6-3 to TRBJ2-2; D ambiguous. This receptor was identified in a man in his late teens or twenties in good health. The material sequenced was blood. The CDR3: CASSYVVGSSTGELFF. CDR3 nucleotides: TGTGCCAGCAGTTACGTTGTAGGGTCTTCCACCGGGGAGCTGTTTTTT.